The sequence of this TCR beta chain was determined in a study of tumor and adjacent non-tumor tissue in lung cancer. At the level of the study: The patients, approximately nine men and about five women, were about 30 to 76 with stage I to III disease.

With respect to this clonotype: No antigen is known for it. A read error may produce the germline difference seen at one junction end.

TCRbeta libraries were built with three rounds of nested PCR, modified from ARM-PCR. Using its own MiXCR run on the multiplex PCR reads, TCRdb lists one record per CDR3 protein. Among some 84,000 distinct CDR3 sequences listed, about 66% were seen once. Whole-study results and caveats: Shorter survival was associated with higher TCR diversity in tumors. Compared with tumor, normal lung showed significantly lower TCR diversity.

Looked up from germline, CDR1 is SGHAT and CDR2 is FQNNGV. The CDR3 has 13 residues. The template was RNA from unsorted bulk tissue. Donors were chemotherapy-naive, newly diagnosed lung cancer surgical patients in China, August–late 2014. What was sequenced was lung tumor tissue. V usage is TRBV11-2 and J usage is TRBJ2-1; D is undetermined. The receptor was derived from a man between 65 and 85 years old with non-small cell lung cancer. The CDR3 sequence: CANSFVGVNVQFF. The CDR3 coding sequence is TGTGCCAACAGCTTCGTAGGAGTCAATGTGCAGTTCTTC.